One TCR beta chain is described in this entry. The cohort comprised adults aged about 18 to 100 years residing in 20 to 30 US areas. Per the original methods: How many nucleated cells were present was estimated from reference gene primer amplification. The assay was immunoSEQ multiplex PCR, and TCRdb's table has in-frame clones only and misses some. The V and J calls and clone size come from that table; D and trimming were worked out from the DNA. The repertoire holds about 160,000 clones, with roughly 87% as singletons. The data are from a study of blood T cell repertoires in COVID-19. Across the whole study: Sources were T cells, B-cell-depleted T cells, or PBMCs; the material itself was cDNA or gDNA.

CDR3 length equals 16 residues. Trimming took off 5 bases at V and 7 bases at J, with 18 bases between the two ends. Germline CDR1 PRHDT, CDR2 FYEKMQ (reference sequence). Sequencing input: PBMCs or T cells enriched from blood (not recorded which). This sequence was found in a woman in her forties or fifties who had recovered from COVID-19. The chain is built from TRBV13 and TRBJ1-6; D ambiguous. The CDR3 protein is CASSPNGAQPNSPLHF. In DNA form, the CDR3 reads TGTGCCAGCAGCCCTAACGGAGCCCAGCCAAATTCACCCCTCCACTTT.